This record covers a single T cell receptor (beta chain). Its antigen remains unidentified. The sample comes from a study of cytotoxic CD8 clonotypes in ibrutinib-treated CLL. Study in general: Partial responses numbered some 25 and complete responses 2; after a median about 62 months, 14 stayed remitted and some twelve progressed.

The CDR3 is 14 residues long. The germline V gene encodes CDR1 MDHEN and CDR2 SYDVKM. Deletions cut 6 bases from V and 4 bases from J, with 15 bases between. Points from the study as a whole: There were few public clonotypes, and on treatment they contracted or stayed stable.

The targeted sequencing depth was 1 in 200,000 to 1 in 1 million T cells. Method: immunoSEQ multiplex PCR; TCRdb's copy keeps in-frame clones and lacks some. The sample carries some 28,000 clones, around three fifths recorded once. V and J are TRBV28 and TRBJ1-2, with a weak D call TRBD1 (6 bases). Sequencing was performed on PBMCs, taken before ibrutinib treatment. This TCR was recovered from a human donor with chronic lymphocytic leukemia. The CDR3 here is CASSRPRGGYGYTF. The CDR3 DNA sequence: TGTGCCAGCAGCCGCCCCAGGGGCGGCTATGGCTACACCTTC.